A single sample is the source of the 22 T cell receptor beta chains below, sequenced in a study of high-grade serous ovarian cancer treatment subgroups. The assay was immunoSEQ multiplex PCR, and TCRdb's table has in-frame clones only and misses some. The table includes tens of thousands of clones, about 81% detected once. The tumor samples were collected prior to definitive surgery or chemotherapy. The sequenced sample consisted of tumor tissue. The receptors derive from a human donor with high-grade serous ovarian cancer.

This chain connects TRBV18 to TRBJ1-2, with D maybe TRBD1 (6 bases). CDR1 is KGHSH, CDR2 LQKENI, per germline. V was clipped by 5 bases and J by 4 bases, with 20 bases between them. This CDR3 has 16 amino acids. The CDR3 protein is CASSTGGGQDLYGYTF. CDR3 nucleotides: TGTGCCAGCTCAACGGGCGGGGGACAAGATCTCTATGGCTACACCTTC. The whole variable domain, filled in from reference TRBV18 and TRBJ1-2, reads NAGVMQNPRHLVRRRGQEARLRCSPMKGHSHVYWYRQLPEEGLKFMVYLQKENIIDESGMPKERFSAEFPKEGPSILRIQQVVRGDSAAYFCASSTGGGQDLYGYTFGSGTRLTVV.

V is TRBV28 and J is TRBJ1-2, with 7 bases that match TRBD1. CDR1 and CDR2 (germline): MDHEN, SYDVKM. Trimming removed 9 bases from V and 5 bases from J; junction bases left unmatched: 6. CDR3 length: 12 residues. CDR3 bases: TGTGCCAGTGGGGACAGAACGTATGGCTACACCTTC. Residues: CASGDRTYGYTF.

CDR3 residues: CASREGIYGYTF. CDR3 sequence (DNA): TGTGCCAGCAGGGAGGGTATCTATGGCTACACCTTC. The V gene is TRBV6-1, the J gene TRBJ1-2; D is uncertain. CDR1 MNHNS and CDR2 SASEGT come from the germline V gene. V was trimmed by 6 bases and J by 4 bases, leaving 9 bases between them. The CDR3 is 12 residues long.

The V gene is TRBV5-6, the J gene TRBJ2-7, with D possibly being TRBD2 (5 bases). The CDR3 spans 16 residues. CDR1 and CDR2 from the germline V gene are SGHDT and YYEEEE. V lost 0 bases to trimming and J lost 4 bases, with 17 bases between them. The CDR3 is CASSLESWSGGYEQYF. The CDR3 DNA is TGTGCCAGCAGCTTGGAATCGTGGAGCGGCGGTTACGAGCAGTACTTC.

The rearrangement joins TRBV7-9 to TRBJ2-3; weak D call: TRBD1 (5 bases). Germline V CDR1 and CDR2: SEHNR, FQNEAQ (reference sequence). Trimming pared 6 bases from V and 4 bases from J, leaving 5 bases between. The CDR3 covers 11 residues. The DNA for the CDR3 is TGTGCCAGCAGGGGGCCAGATACGCAGTATTTT. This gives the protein CASRGPDTQYF.

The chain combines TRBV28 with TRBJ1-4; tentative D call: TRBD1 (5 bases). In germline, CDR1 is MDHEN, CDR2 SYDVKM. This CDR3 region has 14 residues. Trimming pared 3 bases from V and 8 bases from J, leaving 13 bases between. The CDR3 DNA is TGTGCCAGCAGTTTCTCCAGGGCAGCAGAAAAACTGTTTTTT. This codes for CASSFSRAAEKLFF.

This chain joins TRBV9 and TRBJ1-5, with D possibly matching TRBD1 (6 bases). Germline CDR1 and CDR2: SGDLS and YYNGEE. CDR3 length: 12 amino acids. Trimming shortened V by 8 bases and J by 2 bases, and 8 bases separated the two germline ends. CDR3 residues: CARDSGNQPQHF. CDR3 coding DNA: TGTGCCAGGGACAGTGGCAATCAGCCCCAGCATTTT.

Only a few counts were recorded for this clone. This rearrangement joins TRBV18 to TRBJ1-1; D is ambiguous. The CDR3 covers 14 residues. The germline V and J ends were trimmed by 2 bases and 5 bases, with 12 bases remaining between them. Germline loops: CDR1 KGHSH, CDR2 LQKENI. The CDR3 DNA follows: TGTGCCAGCTCACCAAACGAGGGTCGGACTGAAGCTTTCTTT. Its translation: CASSPNEGRTEAFF.

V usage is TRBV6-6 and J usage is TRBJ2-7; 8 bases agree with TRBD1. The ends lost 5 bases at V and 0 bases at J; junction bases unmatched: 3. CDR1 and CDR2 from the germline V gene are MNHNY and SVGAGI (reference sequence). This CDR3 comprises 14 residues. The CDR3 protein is CASSPGTGSYEQYF. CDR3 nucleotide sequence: TGTGCCAGCAGTCCCGGGACAGGCTCCTACGAGCAGTACTTC.

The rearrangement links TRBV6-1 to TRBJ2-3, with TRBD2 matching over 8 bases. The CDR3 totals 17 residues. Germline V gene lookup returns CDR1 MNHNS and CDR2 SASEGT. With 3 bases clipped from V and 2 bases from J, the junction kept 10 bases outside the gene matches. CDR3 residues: CASSDVGLVVPTDTQYF. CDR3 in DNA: TGTGCCAGCAGTGATGTGGGACTAGTGGTCCCCACAGATACGCAGTATTTT.

The CDR3 DNA reads TGTGCCAGTCTGGACAGTGACACCGGGGAGCTGTTTTTT. Translation gives CASLDSDTGELFF. This chain links TRBV19 with TRBJ2-2, with D perhaps matching TRBD1 (6 bases). This CDR3 has 13 amino acids. Germline V gene data show CDR1 as LNHDA and CDR2 as SQIVND (reference sequence). V was cut by 8 bases and J by 3 bases, with 10 bases left in between.

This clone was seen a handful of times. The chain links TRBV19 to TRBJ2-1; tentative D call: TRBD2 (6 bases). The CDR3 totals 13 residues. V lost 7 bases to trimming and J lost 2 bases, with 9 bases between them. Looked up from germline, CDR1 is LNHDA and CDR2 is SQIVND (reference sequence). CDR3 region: CASNGGTYNEQFF. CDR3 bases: TGTGCCAGTAATGGCGGGACCTACAATGAGCAGTTCTTC.

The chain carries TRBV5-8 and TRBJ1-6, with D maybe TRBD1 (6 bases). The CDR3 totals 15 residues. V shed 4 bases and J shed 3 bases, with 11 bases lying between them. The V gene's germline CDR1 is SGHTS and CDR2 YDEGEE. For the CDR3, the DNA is TGTGCCAGCAGCCGACAGGCTAACTATAATTCACCCCTCCACTTT. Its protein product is CASSRQANYNSPLHF.

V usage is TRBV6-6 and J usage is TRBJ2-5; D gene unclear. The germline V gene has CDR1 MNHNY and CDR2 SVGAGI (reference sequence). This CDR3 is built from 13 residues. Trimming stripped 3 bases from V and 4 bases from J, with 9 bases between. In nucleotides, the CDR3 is TGTGCCAGCAGTTATTTCGCGGCAGAGACCCAGTACTTC. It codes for CASSYFAAETQYF.

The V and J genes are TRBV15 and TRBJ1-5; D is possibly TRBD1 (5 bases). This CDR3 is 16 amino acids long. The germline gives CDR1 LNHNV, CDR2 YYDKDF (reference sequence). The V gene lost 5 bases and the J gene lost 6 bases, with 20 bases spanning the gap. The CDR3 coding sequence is TGTGCCACCAGCTCCCTGCGGGGAGGGGTGATTCAGCCCCAGCATTTT. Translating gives CATSSLRGGVIQPQHF.

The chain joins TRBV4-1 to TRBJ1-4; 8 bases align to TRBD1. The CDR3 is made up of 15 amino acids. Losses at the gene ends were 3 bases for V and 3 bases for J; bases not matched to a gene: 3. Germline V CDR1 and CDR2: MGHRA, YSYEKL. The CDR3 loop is CASSHLTGANEKLFF. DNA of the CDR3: TGCGCCAGCAGCCACCTGACAGGGGCTAATGAAAAACTGTTTTTT.

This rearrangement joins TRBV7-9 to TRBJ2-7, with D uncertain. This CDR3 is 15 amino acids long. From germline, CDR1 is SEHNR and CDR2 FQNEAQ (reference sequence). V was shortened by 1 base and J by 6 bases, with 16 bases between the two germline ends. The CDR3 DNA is TGTGCCAGCAGCTTAGAAGGGCTAGGGCGTTCCGAGCAGTACTTC. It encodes CASSLEGLGRSEQYF.

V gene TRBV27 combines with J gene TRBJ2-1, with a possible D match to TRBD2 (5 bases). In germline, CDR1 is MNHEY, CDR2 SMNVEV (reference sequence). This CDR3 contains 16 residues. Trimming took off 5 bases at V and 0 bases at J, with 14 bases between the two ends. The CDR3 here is CASSPQAESSYNEQFF. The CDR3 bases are TGTGCCAGCAGTCCACAAGCGGAAAGCTCCTACAATGAGCAGTTCTTC.

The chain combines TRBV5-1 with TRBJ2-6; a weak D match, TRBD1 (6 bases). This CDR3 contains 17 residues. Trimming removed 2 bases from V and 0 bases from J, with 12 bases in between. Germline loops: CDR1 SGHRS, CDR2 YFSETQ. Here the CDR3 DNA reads TGCGCCAGCAGCTTAGGGGGAGCGTCCTCTGGGGCCAACGTCCTGACTTTC. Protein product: CASSLGGASSGANVLTF.

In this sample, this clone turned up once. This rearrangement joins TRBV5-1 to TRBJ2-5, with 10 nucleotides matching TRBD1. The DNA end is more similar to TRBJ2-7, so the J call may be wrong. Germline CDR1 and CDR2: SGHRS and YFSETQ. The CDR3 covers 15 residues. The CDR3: CASSGRDRGNYEQYF. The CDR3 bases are TGCGCCAGCAGCGGCCGGGACAGGGGAAACTACGAGCAGTACTTC.

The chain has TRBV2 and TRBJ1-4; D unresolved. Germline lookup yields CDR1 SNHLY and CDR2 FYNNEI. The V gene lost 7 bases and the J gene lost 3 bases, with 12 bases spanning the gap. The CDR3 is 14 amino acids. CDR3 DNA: TGTGCCAGCAAGGGAAACAGTCCTAATGAAAAACTGTTTTTT. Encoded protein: CASKGNSPNEKLFF.

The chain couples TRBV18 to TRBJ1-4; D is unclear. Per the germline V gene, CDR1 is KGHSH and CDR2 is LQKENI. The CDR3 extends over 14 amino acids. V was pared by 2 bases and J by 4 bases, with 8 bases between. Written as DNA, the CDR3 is TGTGCCAGCTCACCAGAGGGTCTTAATGAAAAACTGTTTTTT. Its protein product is CASSPEGLNEKLFF.